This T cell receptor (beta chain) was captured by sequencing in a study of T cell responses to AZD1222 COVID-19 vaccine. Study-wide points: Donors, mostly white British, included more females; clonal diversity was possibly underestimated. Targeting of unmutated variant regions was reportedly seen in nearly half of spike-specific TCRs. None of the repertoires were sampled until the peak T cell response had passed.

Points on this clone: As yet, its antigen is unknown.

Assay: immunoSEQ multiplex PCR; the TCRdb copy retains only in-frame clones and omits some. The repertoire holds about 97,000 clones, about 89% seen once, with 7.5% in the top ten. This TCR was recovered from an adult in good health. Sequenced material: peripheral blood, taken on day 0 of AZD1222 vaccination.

The CDR3, as DNA: TGCGCCAGCAGCCAAGAAGGGACTAGCGGCCGACAAGAGACCCAGTACTTC. Encoded protein: CASSQEGTSGRQETQYF. V gene TRBV4-1 combines with J gene TRBJ2-5; 11 bases match TRBD2. Germline V CDR1 and CDR2: MGHRA, YSYEKL. The V and J ends lost 0 bases and 2 bases, in that order; junction bases with no gene match: 5. The CDR3 totals 17 residues.